The clone carrying this TCR beta chain has at least ten counts. Antigen unknown. V lost 0 bases and J 8 bases, leaving 11 bases between the germline ends. This CDR3 is built from 13 residues. Germline values: CDR1 SGHRS, CDR2 YFSETQ. The sample belongs to a study of CD8 T cells in ankylosing spondylitis. Points from the study as a whole: Researchers reportedly found disease-linked clones significantly enriched in matched ankylosing spondylitis synovial fluid. Peripheral blood held disease-linked clones only at relatively low frequency, and these were CD8+. In ankylosing spondylitis blood, a motif of roughly 8 highly homologous TCR beta variants appeared characteristic.

Libraries of TCR beta came from quantitative 5'-RACE with molecular barcodes. MiXCR was run by TCRdb on the 5' RACE reads, yielding one entry per CDR3 protein. The data contain some 140,000 distinct CDR3 sequences, 7% to 10% of them seen just once; the ten biggest clones take up approximately 7%. V is TRBV5-1 and J is TRBJ1-2; D is perhaps TRBD1 (5 bases). Sequenced sample: synovial fluid, either unsorted or a sorted T cell fraction (not recorded which). This clonotype was sampled from a male donor with ankylosing spondylitis. CDR3 sequence reads: CASSLAGDQGYTF. DNA for the CDR3: TGCGCCAGCAGCTTGGCGGGGGACCAGGGCTACACCTTC.